This T cell receptor beta chain came from a study of beta chain features in type 1 diabetes. Findings and caveats of the study: Whether HLA type influences TCRB rearrangement remained unresolved here. Type 1 diabetes patients had moderately but significantly shorter TCRB CDR3s in all four CD4+ subsets. VDJ junctions from patients with type 1 diabetes contained fewer insertions and more deletions.

This clone was seen a few times. The antigen is undetermined. Reverse transcribing all isolated RNA meant expressed TCRB transcripts were sequenced. The data were produced by immunoSEQ multiplex PCR, yet TCRdb's version contains in-frame clones alone and is incomplete. The top ten hold roughly 1.3% of the sample, which has 200,000 to 250,000 clones, about 11% seen once. The TCR sequence derives from a man aged 18 to 30 in good health. The specimen sequenced was central memory CD4+ T cells from blood.

CDR3 in DNA: TGTGCCAGCAGCTTATACTGGGGTACGGGAGATACGCAGTATTTT. Translated, it gives CASSLYWGTGDTQYF. The J gene is TRBJ2-3, the V gene TRBV7-6; no definite D call. The V end lost 2 bases, the J end lost 5 bases, and 14 bases lay between the germline ends. In germline, CDR1 is SGHVS, CDR2 FNYEAQ. The CDR3 runs to 15 residues.